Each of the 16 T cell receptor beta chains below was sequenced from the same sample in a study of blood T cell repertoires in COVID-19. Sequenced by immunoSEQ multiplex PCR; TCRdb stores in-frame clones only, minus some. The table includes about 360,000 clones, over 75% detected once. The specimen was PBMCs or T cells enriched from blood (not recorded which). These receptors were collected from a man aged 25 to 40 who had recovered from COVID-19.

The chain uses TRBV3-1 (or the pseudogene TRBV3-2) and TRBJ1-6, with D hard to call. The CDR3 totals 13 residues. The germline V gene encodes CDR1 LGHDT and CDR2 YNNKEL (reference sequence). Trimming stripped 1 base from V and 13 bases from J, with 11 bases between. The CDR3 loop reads CASSQAGLRPLHF. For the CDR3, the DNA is TGTGCCAGCAGCCAAGCCGGACTCCGGCCCCTCCACTTT.

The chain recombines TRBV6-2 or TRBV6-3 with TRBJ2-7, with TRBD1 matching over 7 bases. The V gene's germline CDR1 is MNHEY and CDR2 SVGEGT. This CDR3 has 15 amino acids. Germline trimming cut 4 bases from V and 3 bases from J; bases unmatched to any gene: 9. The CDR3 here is CASSSIRDSLYEQYF. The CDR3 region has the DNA TGTGCCAGCAGTTCCATCCGGGACAGTCTCTACGAGCAGTACTTC.

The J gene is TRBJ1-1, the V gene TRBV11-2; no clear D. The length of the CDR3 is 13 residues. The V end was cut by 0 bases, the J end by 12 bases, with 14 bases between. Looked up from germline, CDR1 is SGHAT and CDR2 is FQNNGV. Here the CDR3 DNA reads TGTGCCAGCAGCTTAGAAAGAACAGCCGGAACTTTCTTT. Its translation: CASSLERTAGTFF.

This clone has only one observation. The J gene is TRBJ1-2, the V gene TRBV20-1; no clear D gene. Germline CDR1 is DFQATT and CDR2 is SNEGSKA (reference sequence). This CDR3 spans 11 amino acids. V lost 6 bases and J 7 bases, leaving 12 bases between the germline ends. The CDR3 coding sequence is TGCAGTGCCGATGCATCGGGTGGCTACACCTTC. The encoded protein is CSADASGGYTF.

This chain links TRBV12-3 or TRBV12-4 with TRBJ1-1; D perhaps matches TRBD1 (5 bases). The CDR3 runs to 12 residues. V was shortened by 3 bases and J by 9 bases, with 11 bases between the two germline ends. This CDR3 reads CASSFWEGKAFF. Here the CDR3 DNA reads TGTGCCAGCAGTTTTTGGGAGGGGAAAGCTTTCTTT.

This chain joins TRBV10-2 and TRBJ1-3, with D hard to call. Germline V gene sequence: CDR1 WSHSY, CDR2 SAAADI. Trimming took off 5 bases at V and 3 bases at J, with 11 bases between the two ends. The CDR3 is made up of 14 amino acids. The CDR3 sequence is CASSKREDGNTIYF. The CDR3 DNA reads TGCGCCAGCAGTAAAAGAGAGGATGGAAACACCATATATTTT.

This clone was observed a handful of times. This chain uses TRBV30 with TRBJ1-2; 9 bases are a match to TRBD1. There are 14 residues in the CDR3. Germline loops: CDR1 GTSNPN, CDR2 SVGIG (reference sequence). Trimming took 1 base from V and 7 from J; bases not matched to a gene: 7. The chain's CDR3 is CAWSARDREGGYTF. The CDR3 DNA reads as TGTGCCTGGAGTGCCCGGGACAGGGAAGGTGGCTACACCTTC.

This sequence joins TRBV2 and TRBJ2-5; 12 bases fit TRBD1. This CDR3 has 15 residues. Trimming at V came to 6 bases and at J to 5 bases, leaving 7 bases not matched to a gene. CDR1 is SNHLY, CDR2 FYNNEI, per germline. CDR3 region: CASSEGQGARETQYF. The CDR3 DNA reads TGTGCCAGCAGCGAGGGACAGGGGGCTAGGGAGACCCAGTACTTC.

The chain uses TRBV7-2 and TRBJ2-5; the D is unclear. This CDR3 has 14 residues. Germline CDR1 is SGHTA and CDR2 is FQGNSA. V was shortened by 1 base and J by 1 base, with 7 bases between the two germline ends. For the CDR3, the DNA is TGTGCCAGCAGCTTAGGAGCACGCCAAGAGACCCAGTACTTC. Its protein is CASSLGARQETQYF.

CDR3 nucleotide sequence: TGTGCCAGTAGTCTCAAGACCGGGACAGCGAATGGCTACACCTTC. It codes for CASSLKTGTANGYTF. This chain uses TRBV19 with TRBJ1-2; 7 bases align to TRBD1. Trimming took 5 bases from V and 6 from J; bases not matched to a gene: 12. Per germline, CDR1 LNHDA and CDR2 SQIVND (reference sequence). The CDR3 covers 15 residues.

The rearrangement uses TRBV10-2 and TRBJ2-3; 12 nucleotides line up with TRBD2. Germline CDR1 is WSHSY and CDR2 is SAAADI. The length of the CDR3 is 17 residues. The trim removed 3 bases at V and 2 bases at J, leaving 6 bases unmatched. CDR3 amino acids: CASSDQLAGGSTDTQYF. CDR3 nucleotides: TGCGCCAGCAGTGACCAACTAGCGGGAGGCTCCACAGATACGCAGTATTTT.

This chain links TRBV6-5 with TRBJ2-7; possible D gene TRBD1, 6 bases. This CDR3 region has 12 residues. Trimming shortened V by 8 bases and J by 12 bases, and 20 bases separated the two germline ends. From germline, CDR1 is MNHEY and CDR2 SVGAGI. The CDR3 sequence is CASGLTGRSPYF. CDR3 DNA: TGTGCCAGCGGTTTGACAGGACGTTCGCCGTACTTC.

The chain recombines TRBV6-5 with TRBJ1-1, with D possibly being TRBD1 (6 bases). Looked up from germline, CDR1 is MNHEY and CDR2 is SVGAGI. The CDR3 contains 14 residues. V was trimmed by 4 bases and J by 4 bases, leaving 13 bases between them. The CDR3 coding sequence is TGTGCCAGCAGTTTAACAGGGTCGGGCACTGAAGCTTTCTTT. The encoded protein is CASSLTGSGTEAFF.

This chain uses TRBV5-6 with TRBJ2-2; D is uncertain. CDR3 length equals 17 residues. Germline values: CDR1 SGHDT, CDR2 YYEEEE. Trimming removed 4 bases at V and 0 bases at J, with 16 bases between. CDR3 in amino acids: CASSHRLGRSNTGELFF. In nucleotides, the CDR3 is TGTGCCAGCAGCCACCGTCTGGGCAGGTCGAACACCGGGGAGCTGTTTTTT.

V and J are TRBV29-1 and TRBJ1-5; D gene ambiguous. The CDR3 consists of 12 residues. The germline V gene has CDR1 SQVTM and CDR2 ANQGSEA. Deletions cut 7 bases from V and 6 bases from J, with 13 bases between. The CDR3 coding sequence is TGCAGCGCGGGTAGGGAGGGTCAGCCCCAGCATTTT. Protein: CSAGREGQPQHF.

CDR3 coding DNA: TGTGCTAGTGGTTTGGTACTAAGGGGGCAAGTTGATGAGCAGTTCTTC. The encoded protein is CASGLVLRGQVDEQFF. The chain is built from TRBV12-5 and TRBJ2-1; TRBD1 matches at 7 bases. V was pared by 0 bases and J by 8 bases, with 10 bases of the junction left unmatched. The germline V gene encodes CDR1 LGHNT and CDR2 FRNRAP. CDR3 length: 16 residues.